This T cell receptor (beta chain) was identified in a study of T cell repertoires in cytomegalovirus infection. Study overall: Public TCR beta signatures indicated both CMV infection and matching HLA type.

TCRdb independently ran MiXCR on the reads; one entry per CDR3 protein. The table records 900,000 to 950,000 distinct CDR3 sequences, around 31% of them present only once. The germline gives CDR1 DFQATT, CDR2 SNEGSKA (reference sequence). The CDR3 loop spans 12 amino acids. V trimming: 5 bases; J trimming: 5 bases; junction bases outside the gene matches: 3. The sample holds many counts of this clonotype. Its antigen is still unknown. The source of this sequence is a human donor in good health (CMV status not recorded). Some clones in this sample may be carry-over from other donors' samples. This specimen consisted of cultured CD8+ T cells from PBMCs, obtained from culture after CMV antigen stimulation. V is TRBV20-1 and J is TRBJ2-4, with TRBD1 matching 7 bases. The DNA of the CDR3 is TGCAGTGCTTCAGACAGGGAAAACATTCAGTACTTC. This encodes CSASDRENIQYF.